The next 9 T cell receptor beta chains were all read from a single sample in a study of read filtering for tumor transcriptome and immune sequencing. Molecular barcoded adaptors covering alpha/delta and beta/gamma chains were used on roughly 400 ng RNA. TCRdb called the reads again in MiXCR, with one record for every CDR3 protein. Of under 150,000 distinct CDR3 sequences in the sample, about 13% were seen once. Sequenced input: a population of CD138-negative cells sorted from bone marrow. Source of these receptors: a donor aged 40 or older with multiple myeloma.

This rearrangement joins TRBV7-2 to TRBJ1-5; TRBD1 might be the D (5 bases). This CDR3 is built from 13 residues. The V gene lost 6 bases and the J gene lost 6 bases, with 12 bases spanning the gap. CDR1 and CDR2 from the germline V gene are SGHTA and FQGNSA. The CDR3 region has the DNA TGTGCCAGCAGGGGGGGGTTGAGTCAGCCCCAGCATTTT. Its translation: CASRGGLSQPQHF.

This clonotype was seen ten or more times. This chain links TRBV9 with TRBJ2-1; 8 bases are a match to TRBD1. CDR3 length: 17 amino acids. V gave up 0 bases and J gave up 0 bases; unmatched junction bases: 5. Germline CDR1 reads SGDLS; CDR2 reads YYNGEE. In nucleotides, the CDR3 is TGTGCCAGCAGCGTAGAGACAGGGGATTTCTCCTACAATGAGCAGTTCTTC. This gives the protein CASSVETGDFSYNEQFF.

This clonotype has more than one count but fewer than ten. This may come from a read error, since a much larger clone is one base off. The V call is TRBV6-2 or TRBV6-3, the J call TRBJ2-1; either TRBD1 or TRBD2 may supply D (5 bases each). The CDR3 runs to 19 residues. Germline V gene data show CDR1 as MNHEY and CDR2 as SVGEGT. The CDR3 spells CASSYLEGLSSNTDNGQFF. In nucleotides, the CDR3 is TGTGCCAGCAGTTATCTTGAGGGGTTAAGTTCTAATACCGACAATGGGCAGTTCTTC.

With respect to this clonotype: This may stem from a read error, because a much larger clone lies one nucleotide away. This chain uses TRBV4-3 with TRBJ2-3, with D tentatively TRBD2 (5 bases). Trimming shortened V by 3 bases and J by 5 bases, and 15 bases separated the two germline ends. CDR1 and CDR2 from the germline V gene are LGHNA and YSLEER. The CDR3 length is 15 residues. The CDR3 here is CASSHGLVSEDTQYF. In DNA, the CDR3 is TGCGCCAGCAGCCACGGACTGGTTTCTGAAGATACGCAGTATTTT.

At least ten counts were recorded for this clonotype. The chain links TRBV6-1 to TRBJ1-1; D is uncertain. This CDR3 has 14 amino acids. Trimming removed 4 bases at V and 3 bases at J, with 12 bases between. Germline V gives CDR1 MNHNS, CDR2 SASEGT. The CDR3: CASSVDFGDTEAFF. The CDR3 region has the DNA TGTGCCAGCAGTGTTGACTTTGGCGACACTGAAGCTTTCTTT.

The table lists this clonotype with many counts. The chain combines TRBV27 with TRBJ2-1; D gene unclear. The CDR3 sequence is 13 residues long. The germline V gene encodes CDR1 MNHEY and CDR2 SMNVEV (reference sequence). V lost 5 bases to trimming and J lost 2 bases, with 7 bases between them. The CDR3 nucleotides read TGTGCCAGCAGTATCCGGGCCTACAATGAGCAGTTCTTC. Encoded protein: CASSIRAYNEQFF.

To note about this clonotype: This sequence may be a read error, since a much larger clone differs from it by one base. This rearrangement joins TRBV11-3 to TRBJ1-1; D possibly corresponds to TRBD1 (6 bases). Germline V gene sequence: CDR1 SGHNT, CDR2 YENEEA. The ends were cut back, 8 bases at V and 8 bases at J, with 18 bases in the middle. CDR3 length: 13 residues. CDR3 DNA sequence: TGTGCCAGCGGCACCCCGAACAGGGCGGAAGCTTTCTTT. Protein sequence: CASGTPNRAEAFF.

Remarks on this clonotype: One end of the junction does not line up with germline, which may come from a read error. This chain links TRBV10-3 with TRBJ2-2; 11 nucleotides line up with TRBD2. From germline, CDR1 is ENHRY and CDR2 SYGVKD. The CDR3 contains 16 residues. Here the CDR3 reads CTISPTSGTNTGELFF. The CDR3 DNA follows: TGTACCATCAGCCCGACTAGCGGGACGAACACCGGGGAGCTGTTTTTT.

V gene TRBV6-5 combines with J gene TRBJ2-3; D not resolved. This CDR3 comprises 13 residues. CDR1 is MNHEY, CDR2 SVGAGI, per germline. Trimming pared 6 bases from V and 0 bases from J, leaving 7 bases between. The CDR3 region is CASRAPSTDTQYF. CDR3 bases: TGTGCCAGCAGGGCTCCTAGCACAGATACGCAGTATTTT.